This TCR beta chain came from a study of spatial heterogeneity in lung cancer. Points from the study as a whole: Counts of expanded alpha and beta TCRs within tumors tracked the tumor nonsynonymous mutation count.

The germline V gene has CDR1 SGHRS and CDR2 YFSETQ. The CDR3 is 15 amino acids. V was cut by 1 base and J by 4 bases, with 14 bases left in between. This sample's time point: sample taken at primary tumor resection. As to this clonotype: What it recognizes is unknown.

TCRdb reanalysed the 5' RACE reads using MiXCR and keeps one entry per CDR3 protein. This sample carries some 2,000 distinct CDR3 sequences, 9.5% to 12% of them seen once, and the ten largest clones take roughly 12%. V usage is TRBV5-1 and J usage is TRBJ1-2, with a tentative D call TRBD1 (5 bases). This sequence originates from a female donor with early-stage non-small cell lung cancer. Sequenced material: lung tumor tissue, taken at surgery. The DNA of the CDR3 is TGCGCCAGCAGCTTGAGCAGGGATCCCAGCTATGGCTACACCTTC. Its protein is CASSLSRDPSYGYTF.